The clone carrying this TCR beta chain was observed a handful of times. Each replicate PCR on the sorted subsets used about 0.2 ug DNA (approximately 33,000 T cell genomes). Data came from immunoSEQ multiplex PCR; TCRdb stores just in-frame clones and leaves some out. The sample records millions of clones, roughly 94% being singletons. The V gene's germline CDR1 is MRHNA and CDR2 SNTAGT. CDR3 length: 13 amino acids. Trimming shortened V by 11 bases and J by 6 bases, and 14 bases separated the two germline ends. This specimen comes from a study of shared clonotypes between healthy human individuals. The source material was naive CD4+ T cells sorted from blood. Specified subset: CD45RA+ positively selected. The chain carries TRBV6-4 and TRBJ1-6; no firm D call. The clonotype was recovered from a man between 18 and 35 years old in good health. CDR3 DNA: TGTGCCGGACCGGCAGTCACTAATTCACCCCTCCACTTT. Amino acids: CAGPAVTNSPLHF.